This T cell receptor beta chain was identified during a study of metastatic and nonmetastatic thyroid tumors. Looking at the study overall: Across blood and tumor or nodule tissue, repertoires from malignant and benign thyroid patients were compared with one another.

Whole-study results and caveats: The reported finding was significantly higher TCR beta diversity in malignant thyroid tumors relative to benign nodules, in blood and tumor.

On this clone itself: Its antigen is still unknown. An end of the junction does not agree with germline; a read error may underlie this.

Authors' data handling: What underpinned the distant-metastasis classifier for papillary thyroid cancer was the set of CDR3 differences across clinicopathological groups. Via MiXCR, TCRdb re-called the PCR reads. The V and J calls, along with clone size, are taken from TCRdb and not from the paper's own processing. The sample consists of about 92,000 clones, 15% of them appearing once. No patient had received any treatment before thyroid surgery. This CDR3 region has 14 residues. Looked up from germline, CDR1 is LNHDA and CDR2 is SQIVND (reference sequence). Material: blood. The rearrangement links TRBV19 to TRBJ2-1; D not resolved. This receptor was obtained from a female donor with papillary thyroid cancer or a benign thyroid nodule (not recorded which). Some clones in this sample may be carry-over from other donors' samples. The DNA for the CDR3 is TGTGCCAGTAGTAACGAGAACTCCTACAATGAGAAGTTCTTC. It translates to CASSNENSYNEKFF.